This T cell receptor (beta chain) was recorded in a study of blood T cell repertoires in COVID-19. Assay: immunoSEQ multiplex PCR; the TCRdb copy retains only in-frame clones and omits some. Of under 300,000 clones listed, roughly 81% were seen once; the top ten hold approximately 6.6%. The J segment lost 3 bases and the V segment lost 3 bases, leaving 5 bases of the junction unmatched. The CDR3 loop spans 14 amino acids. The V gene's germline CDR1 is SQVTM and CDR2 ANQGSEA. The V call is TRBV29-1, the J call TRBJ1-2, with 9 bases that match TRBD1. This receptor was obtained from a woman aged 45-65 years who had been exposed to COVID-19. Material: PBMCs or T cells enriched from blood (not recorded which). CDR3 coding DNA: TGCAGCGTTGACGGGGACAGGGCTGACTATGGCTACACCTTC. Translation gives CSVDGDRADYGYTF.